These 17 T cell receptor beta chains were all obtained from the same sample, sequenced in a study of blood T cell repertoires in COVID-19. Repertoires were generated with immunoSEQ multiplex PCR, while TCRdb's copy carries only in-frame clones and drops some. The table shows 300,000 or so clones, with roughly nine tenths occurring only once. Sequenced sample: peripheral blood. Receptor source: a woman under 40 with COVID-19, enrolled during active disease.

The chain links TRBV29-1 to TRBJ2-3; TRBD1 aligns across 12 bases. With V trimmed by 7 bases and J by 6 bases, 8 bases remained unmatched. This CDR3 has 14 residues. Germline-derived CDR1 and CDR2 are SQVTM and ANQGSEA. CDR3 sequence reads: CSDRDRGRGDTQYF. In nucleotides, the CDR3 is TGCAGCGACCGGGACAGGGGGCGCGGGGATACGCAGTATTTT.

The chain links TRBV6-5 to TRBJ2-7; 11 nucleotides align to TRBD2. CDR1 is MNHEY and CDR2 is SVGAGI in the germline V gene. The ends lost 0 bases at V and 4 bases at J; junction bases unmatched: 5. The CDR3 spans 16 residues. The CDR3 DNA reads TGTGCCAGCAGTTACTCTAGACTAGCGGGACTTTACGAGCAGTACTTC. Translated: CASSYSRLAGLYEQYF.

This chain joins TRBV13 and TRBJ1-2; weak D call: TRBD1 (6 bases). The germline gives CDR1 PRHDT, CDR2 FYEKMQ (reference sequence). V dropped 1 base and J dropped 4 bases, with 13 bases sitting between them. CDR3 length: 15 amino acids. CDR3 amino acids: CASSLVRGATYGYTF. As DNA, the CDR3 is TGTGCCAGCAGCTTAGTGCGGGGGGCCACCTATGGCTACACCTTC.

V gene TRBV28 combines with J gene TRBJ1-2; possible D gene TRBD1, 6 bases. V lost 11 bases and J 8 bases, leaving 18 bases between the germline ends. Germline CDR1 reads MDHEN; CDR2 reads SYDVKM. The CDR3 is 12 residues long. The CDR3: CASEGETGGYTF. The CDR3 DNA follows: TGTGCCTCCGAGGGGGAGACCGGGGGCTACACCTTC.

J is TRBJ2-7 and V is TRBV5-6; weak D call: TRBD1 (6 bases). The ends were cut back, 4 bases at V and 1 base at J, with 15 bases in the middle. The germline V gene encodes CDR1 SGHDT and CDR2 YYEEEE. The length of the CDR3 is 15 residues. The CDR3 reads CASSRGAGVSYEQYF. The CDR3 region has the DNA TGTGCCAGCAGCCGAGGGGCAGGGGTATCCTACGAGCAGTACTTC.

This clone has just one count. The chain uses TRBV2 and TRBJ1-1; tentative D call: TRBD1 (6 bases). Trimming shortened V by 5 bases and J by 4 bases, and 14 bases separated the two germline ends. Germline loops: CDR1 SNHLY, CDR2 FYNNEI. The CDR3 extends over 14 amino acids. CDR3: CASSSGVGSTEAFF. The CDR3, as DNA: TGTGCCAGCAGTTCAGGGGTGGGGAGCACTGAAGCTTTCTTT. Based on the CDR3 plus reference TRBV2 and TRBJ1-1, the full variable domain is EPEVTQTPSHQVTQMGQEVILRCVPISNHLYFYWYRQILGQKVEFLVSFYNNEISEKSEIFDDQFSVERPDGSNFTLKIRSTKLEDSAMYFCASSSGVGSTEAFFGQGTRLTVV.

This rearrangement joins TRBV27 to TRBJ1-1; 7 positions agree with TRBD1. The CDR3 sequence is 14 residues long. CDR1 MNHEY and CDR2 SMNVEV come from the germline V gene (reference sequence). Trimming removed 5 bases from V and 1 base from J; junction bases left unmatched: 4. Written as DNA, the CDR3 is TGTGCCAGCAGTCCCGGGACAGCGAACACTGAAGCTTTCTTT. Amino acids: CASSPGTANTEAFF.

The gene calls are TRBV12-5 and TRBJ2-1; 9 bases align to TRBD2. The J segment lost 7 bases and the V segment lost 3 bases, leaving 10 bases of the junction unmatched. This CDR3 region has 16 residues. The V gene's germline CDR1 is LGHNT and CDR2 FRNRAP. The CDR3 bases are TGTGCTAGTGGTTTAGGTGTTAGCGGGAGTAGGAATGAGCAGTTCTTC. This encodes CASGLGVSGSRNEQFF.

This sequence joins TRBV4-2 and TRBJ2-2; 7 nucleotides line up with TRBD1. J was trimmed by 5 bases and V by 4 bases; bases with no gene match: 4. CDR1 is LGHNA, CDR2 YNFKEQ, per germline. This CDR3 has 14 amino acids. CDR3 in DNA: TGTGCCAGCAGCCCCGGACAGGTAACCGGGGAGCTGTTTTTT. Protein sequence: CASSPGQVTGELFF.

This rearrangement joins TRBV2 to TRBJ2-5; no definite D call. CDR1 is SNHLY and CDR2 is FYNNEI in the germline V gene. This CDR3 comprises 13 residues. The V end was cut by 4 bases, the J end by 5 bases, with 11 bases between. Written as DNA, the CDR3 is TGTGCCAGCAGTGTTCTACGAAAGGAGACCCAGTACTTC. Translating gives CASSVLRKETQYF.

The chain combines TRBV19 with TRBJ1-2; 8 positions agree with TRBD1. The CDR3 contains 15 residues. The germline gives CDR1 LNHDA, CDR2 SQIVND (reference sequence). V lost 1 base to trimming and J lost 7 bases; unmatched junction nucleotides: 8. Here the CDR3 reads CASSIAPTGGSGYTF. CDR3 DNA: TGTGCCAGTAGTATAGCCCCTACAGGGGGTAGTGGCTACACCTTC. The whole variable domain, filled in from reference TRBV19 and TRBJ1-2, reads DGGITQSPKYLFRKEGQNVTLSCEQNLNHDAMYWYRQDPGQGLRLIYYSQIVNDFQKGDIAEGYSVSREKKESFPLTVTSAQKNPTAFYLCASSIAPTGGSGYTFGSGTRLTVV.

This chain connects TRBV3-1 (or the pseudogene TRBV3-2) to TRBJ2-1; 7 positions agree with TRBD2. Germline trimming cut 2 bases from V and 7 bases from J; bases unmatched to any gene: 11. Germline V lookup: CDR1 LGHDT, CDR2 YNNKEL (reference sequence). This CDR3 region has 16 residues. CDR3 sequence: CASSQNGGRARNEQFF. As DNA, the CDR3 is TGTGCCAGCAGCCAAAACGGGGGGAGGGCCAGAAATGAGCAGTTCTTC.

The rearrangement links TRBV24-1 to TRBJ2-7; 9 bases agree with TRBD1. J gave up 3 bases and V 5 bases, and 10 bases lay outside the gene matches. Germline V lookup: CDR1 KGHDR, CDR2 SFDVKD. The CDR3 is 16 amino acids. This CDR3 reads CATSAAGQGLYYEQYF. The CDR3, as DNA: TGTGCCACCAGTGCCGCGGGACAGGGCTTATACTACGAGCAGTACTTC.

The chain is built from TRBV24-1 and TRBJ1-3; 11 bases map to TRBD1. The CDR3 length is 23 residues. J lost 5 bases, V lost 7 bases, and 30 bases had no gene match. Germline V gene sequence: CDR1 KGHDR, CDR2 SFDVKD. The CDR3 DNA sequence: TGTGCCACCAGATTGCCGTGGGGTAACGGGGGACAGGGGGAGAGTAGTAGTAGAAACACCATATATTTT. Protein sequence: CATRLPWGNGGQGESSSRNTIYF.

This clone was seen only once. The rearrangement links TRBV14 to TRBJ2-2; D is uncertain. V was shortened by 0 bases and J by 0 bases, with 5 bases between the two germline ends. The CDR3 covers 15 residues. Germline assignment: CDR1 SGHDN and CDR2 FVKESK. The DNA of the CDR3 is TGTGCCAGCAGCCAAGATCTCTCGAACACCGGGGAGCTGTTTTTT. Protein: CASSQDLSNTGELFF. Looking up the rest from reference TRBV14 and TRBJ2-2 gives the full variable domain: EAGVTQFPSHSVIEKGQTVTLRCDPISGHDNLYWYRRVMGKEIKFLLHFVKESKQDESGMPNNRFLAERTGGTYSTLKVQPAELEDSGVYFCASSQDLSNTGELFFGEGSRLTVL.

V usage is TRBV27 and J usage is TRBJ1-5; the D is unclear. The CDR3 covers 14 residues. V gave up 2 bases and J gave up 0 bases, with 5 bases separating them. CDR1 and CDR2 from the germline V gene are MNHEY and SMNVEV (reference sequence). The CDR3 bases are TGTGCCAGCAGTTTAGCCTATAGCAATCAGCCCCAGCATTTT. This translates into CASSLAYSNQPQHF.

The genes are TRBV19 and TRBJ2-7, with TRBD2 matching 10 bases. J was trimmed by 7 bases and V by 2 bases; bases with no gene match: 8. This CDR3 comprises 15 residues. Germline lookup yields CDR1 LNHDA and CDR2 SQIVND (reference sequence). CDR3 loop: CASSITPSGSGEQYF. The CDR3, as DNA: TGTGCCAGTAGTATAACGCCTAGCGGGAGTGGGGAGCAGTACTTC.